This TCR beta chain was recovered during a study of regulatory T cells in long-lasting Graves disease. Study-level points and caveats: TCR diversity was lower in persistent than newly diagnosed Graves' disease. Persistent disease preferred TRBV28, TRBJ1-2 and TRBJ2-5.

Time point noted: newly diagnosed GD, antithyroid drugs for less than 3 months. The TCR library used RNA extracted from PBMCs. This clonotype has at least ten counts. No antigen is known for it. Building of the TCR beta libraries involved iRepertoire HTBI primers and Arm-PCR of CDR3 regions. In the authors' workflow: Across samples, over 55 TRBV and some 14 TRBJ segments were found. Each CDR3 protein gets one entry after TCRdb re-called the multiplex PCR reads with MiXCR. TCRdb, rather than the study authors, made the V and J calls. The sample comprises 320,000 or so distinct CDR3 sequences, 18% of which are singletons, and around 36% rests with the top ten. This CDR3 has 14 amino acids. CDR1 and CDR2 (germline): SEHNR, FQNEAQ (reference sequence). The V gene lost 5 bases and the J gene lost 0 bases, with 10 bases spanning the gap.

This chain connects TRBV7-9 to TRBJ1-2; unclear D gene. The receptor was isolated from a female donor with Graves disease. The material was peripheral blood mononuclear cells (PBMCs), obtained at new diagnosis, from a patient treated with antithyroid drugs. The CDR3 DNA reads TGTGCCAGCAGCCGTGCGGAAGCTAACTATGGCTACACCTTC. Protein product: CASSRAEANYGYTF. Full variable domain (outside the CDR3, taken from reference TRBV7-9 and TRBJ1-2): DTGVSQNPRHKITKRGQNVTFRCDPISEHNRLYWYRQTLGQGPEFLTYFQNEAQLEKSRLLSDRFSAERPKGSFSTLEIQRTEQGDSAMYLCASSRAEANYGYTFGSGTRLTVV.